The rows below give T cell receptor beta chains drawn from one sample of a study of T cells in localized non-small cell lung cancer. Assay: immunoSEQ multiplex PCR; the TCRdb copy retains only in-frame clones and omits some. Of 23,000 or so clones detected, 88% appear once; the ten largest clones hold just under 30%. The specimen was peripheral blood mononuclear cells, collected before any cancer treatment. The receptors were gathered from a male donor older than 55 with stage II lung adenocarcinoma. CDR3s include the opening cysteine and the closing phenylalanine or tryptophan. D genes are given only for firm matches. Size tells how often a clone was seen (once, few, many) or the class of an expanded clone, and some rows leave it out.

cdr3_aa cdr3_nt clone_size d_call j_call v_call
CASSLGNNYQPQHF TGTGCCAGCAGCTTAGGAAATAATTATCAGCCCCAGCATTTT . . TRBJ1-5 TRBV11-2
CATMSQGRGSNEQFF TGTGCCACCATGAGCCAGGGGAGGGGATCCAATGAGCAGTTCTTC medium-sized . TRBJ2-1 TRBV28
CASSLEVGGRVYNEQFF TGCGCCAGCAGCTTGGAGGTGGGAGGGCGAGTCTACAATGAGCAGTTCTTC once TRBD2 TRBJ2-1 TRBV5-1
CASSFQGTGNTIYF TGTGCCAGCAGTTTCCAGGGGACTGGAAACACCATATATTTT . . TRBJ1-3 TRBV6-5
CASSLFGQGVGNTIYF TGTGCCAGCAGTTTATTCGGACAGGGGGTTGGAAACACCATATATTTT few TRBD1 TRBJ1-3 TRBV28
CASSRQGLANNEQFF TGTGCCAGCAGCCGACAAGGACTAGCTAACAATGAGCAGTTCTTC . TRBD2 TRBJ2-1 TRBV7-8
CASSRLAGDLYEQYF TGTGCCAGCAGCAGACTAGCGGGAGATCTCTACGAGCAGTACTTC . TRBD2 TRBJ2-7 TRBV7-3
CASSPTRGSWEQYF TGTGCCAGCAGCCCGACGAGGGGTTCGTGGGAGCAGTACTTC . . TRBJ2-7 TRBV7-8
CASNRASGEETQYF TGTGCCTCAAATCGGGCTAGCGGAGAAGAGACCCAGTACTTC . TRBD2 TRBJ2-5 TRBV2
CASSGILGTGNNEQFF TGTGCCAGCAGTGGTATTTTGGGCACGGGGAACAATGAGCAGTTCTTC . . TRBJ2-1 TRBV28
CASSLSILENTGELFF TGCGCCAGCAGCTTGTCGATCCTAGAGAACACCGGGGAGCTGTTTTTT . . TRBJ2-2 TRBV5-1
CASSEAGDNSPLHF TGTGCCAGCAGTGAAGCAGGAGATAATTCACCCCTCCACTTT few . TRBJ1-6 TRBV2
CASSSPTRGTVGYTF TGTGCCAGCAGCTCACCGACCCGAGGAACGGTTGGCTACACCTTC . . TRBJ1-2 TRBV5-4
CASSPLNGAQLFF TGTGCCAGCAGCCCATTGAATGGTGCCCAATTGTTCTTC . . TRBJ2-1 TRBV7-3
CASSQASGGTEQFF TGCGCCAGCAGCCAAGCTAGCGGGGGTACTGAGCAGTTCTTC . TRBD2 TRBJ2-1 TRBV4-1
CASSITTGLHNEQFF TGTGCCAGCAGCATCACGACAGGGCTTCACAATGAGCAGTTCTTC . TRBD1 TRBJ2-1 TRBV7-2
CASSNRLLRYGGNQPQHF TGTGCTAGCAGCAATCGCTTACTTCGGTACGGAGGGAATCAGCCCCAGCATTTT . . TRBJ1-5 TRBV7-7
CASSPRTDTQYF TGTGCCAGCTCACCACGCACAGATACGCAGTATTTT . . TRBJ2-3 TRBV18
CSVEFRGPDTQYF TGCAGCGTTGAATTCCGGGGCCCAGATACGCAGTATTTT . . TRBJ2-3 TRBV29-1
CASSPGVSDSTDTQYF TGTGCCAGCAGCCCGGGCGTCAGTGACTCCACAGATACGCAGTATTTT . . TRBJ2-3 TRBV7-8
CASNLGVTPQEQFF TGTGCCAGTAACCTGGGGGTTACCCCCCAGGAGCAGTTCTTC . . TRBJ2-1 TRBV19
CASSLGLNTGELFF TGCGCCAGCAGCTTGGGGCTCAACACCGGGGAGCTGTTTTTT . . TRBJ2-2 TRBV5-1
CASTTGQWSYTF TGTGCCAGCACTACGGGACAGTGGAGCTACACCTTC . TRBD1 TRBJ1-2 TRBV6-5
CASSYVGGNTEAFF TGTGCCAGCAGCTATGTAGGGGGTAACACTGAAGCTTTCTTT once . TRBJ1-1 TRBV2
CASSRQGQGGTEAFF TGTGCCAGCAGTCGCCAGGGACAGGGAGGCACTGAAGCTTTCTTT . TRBD1 TRBJ1-1 TRBV6-6
CASSFTGGGTDTQYF TGTGCCAGCAGTTTTACCGGGGGCGGCACAGATACGCAGTATTTT . . TRBJ2-3 TRBV28
CASSQGWGGNEQFF TGTGCCAGCAGCCAAGGATGGGGGGGAAATGAGCAGTTCTTC once TRBD2 TRBJ2-1 TRBV14
CASSQSLGGYDEQYF TGTGCCAGCAGCCAATCTTTGGGGGGATACGACGAGCAGTACTTC . . TRBJ2-7 TRBV4-2
CASRDRGDEQFF TGTGCCAGCAGGGACAGGGGCGATGAGCAGTTCTTC . TRBD1 TRBJ2-1 TRBV2
CAISPRGGVTDTQYF TGTGCCATCAGCCCCAGGGGGGGCGTCACAGATACGCAGTATTTT . . TRBJ2-3 TRBV10-3
CATSRDQSSLGTEAFF TGTGCCACCAGCAGAGATCAAAGCAGCCTAGGGACTGAAGCTTTCTTT once . TRBJ1-1 TRBV15
CASSFRLKYEQYF TGTGCCAGCAGCTTCCGCCTTAAGTACGAGCAGTACTTC . . TRBJ2-7 TRBV7-2
CAVGILTYSAFF TGTGCCGTCGGAATATTAACGTACTCAGCTTTCTTT . . TRBJ1-1 TRBV9
CASSYGPGTDTQYF TGTGCCAGCAGCTACGGACCGGGCACAGATACGCAGTATTTT . . TRBJ2-3 TRBV5-5
CASSSLSSGGEQYF TGTGCCAGCAGCTCTTTAAGTAGCGGGGGCGAGCAGTACTTC . TRBD2 TRBJ2-7 TRBV7-6
CASSPSRTLSTDTQYF TGTGCCAGCAGCCCGTCCCGGACGTTGAGCACAGATACGCAGTATTTT . . TRBJ2-3 TRBV5-4
CASSPVRGTVNTGELFF TGTGCCAGCAGCCCGGTTCGCGGGACGGTTAACACCGGGGAGCTGTTTTTT . . TRBJ2-2 TRBV7-2